The 30 T cell receptor beta chains listed next were all sequenced from one sample in a study of molecular identifiers for immune sequencing clone quantification. TCRdb re-called the PCR reads with MiXCR, one entry per CDR3 protein. The sample yields about 40,000 distinct CDR3 sequences, approximately 25% seen once. Sample: naive CD8+ T cells from blood, with Jurkat cell RNA spiked in. Stated subset: FACS-sorted CD8+CD4-CCR7+CD45RA+ naive T cells. These receptors were taken from a human donor in good health. Some libraries in this study had Jurkat cell RNA spiked in.

This clonotype has ten or more counts. This sequence joins TRBV29-1 and TRBJ2-6, with a weak D call TRBD1 (6 bases). The V gene lost 7 bases and the J gene lost 0 bases, with 13 bases spanning the gap. CDR1 and CDR2 (germline): SQVTM, ANQGSEA. The CDR3 spans 15 residues. The CDR3 is CSARTEPSGANVLTF. CDR3 nucleotide sequence: TGCAGCGCCCGGACAGAACCCTCTGGGGCCAACGTCCTGACTTTC.

This clonotype has ten or more counts. The chain links TRBV12-3 or TRBV12-4 to TRBJ2-3; perhaps TRBD1 as D (6 bases). Trimming shortened V by 8 bases and J by 6 bases, and 12 bases separated the two germline ends. The CDR3 extends over 12 amino acids. The CDR3 sequence is CASASGADTQYF. The CDR3 DNA reads as TGTGCCAGCGCCTCAGGGGCCGATACGCAGTATTTT.

This clonotype was observed a few times. A clone one base away is much larger, so this may be a read error. This chain connects TRBV20-1 to TRBJ2-3; D not certain. This CDR3 comprises 14 residues. V lost 2 bases, J lost 3 bases, and 12 bases lay in between. Germline CDR1 and CDR2: DFQATT and SNEGSKA (reference sequence). The CDR3 protein is CSARWLVGTDTQYF. CDR3 in DNA: TGCAGTGCTAGATGGCTAGTGGGAACAGATACGCAGTATTTT.

The chain is built from TRBV12-3 or TRBV12-4 and TRBJ2-7; the match to TRBD2 covers 7 bases. Trimming cost V 5 bases and J 3 bases; bases outside gene matches: 7. This CDR3 has 14 amino acids. The DNA of the CDR3 is TGTGCCAGCAGTCTAACCGGGACTAACTACGAGCAGTACTTC. Encoded protein: CASSLTGTNYEQYF.

Concerning this clonotype itself: One base away lies a much larger clone, so this may be a sequencing read error. The chain joins TRBV20-1 to TRBJ2-7; D gene ambiguous. This CDR3 has 17 residues. Germline CDR1 and CDR2: DFQATT and SNEGSKA (reference sequence). The CDR3 sequence: CNASRGRTPRRSYEQYF. CDR3 coding DNA: TGCAATGCTTCTAGAGGTAGAACCCCACGCCGCTCCTACGAGCAGTACTTC.

In this sample, this clonotype turned up many times. This chain uses TRBV5-4 with TRBJ2-7; D is unresolved. CDR1 and CDR2 from the germline V gene are SGHNT and YYREEE (reference sequence). V was pared by 0 bases and J by 6 bases, with 7 bases between. CDR3 length equals 12 residues. The CDR3 sequence is CASSLVGGEQYF. The CDR3 DNA reads TGTGCCAGCAGCTTGGTGGGTGGCGAGCAGTACTTC.

This clonotype has ten or more counts. The V and J genes are TRBV12-5 and TRBJ2-7; D remains ambiguous. Trimming took 0 bases from V and 3 from J, leaving 6 bases between them. The CDR3 consists of 13 residues. CDR1 and CDR2 (germline): LGHNT, FRNRAP. CDR3 region: CASGLVGIYEQYF. CDR3 coding DNA: TGTGCTAGTGGTTTGGTAGGAATCTACGAGCAGTACTTC.

In this sample, this clonotype turned up many times. The chain has TRBV11-2 and TRBJ2-1, with 12 bases matching TRBD2. CDR1 SGHAT and CDR2 FQNNGV come from the germline V gene. The CDR3 has 15 amino acids. V lost 4 bases, J lost 6 bases, and 4 bases stayed unmatched. CDR3 coding DNA: TGTGCCAGCAGCTCTAGCGGGAGGGCCGTCAATGAGCAGTTCTTC. Translation: CASSSSGRAVNEQFF.

The CDR3 protein is CARQGSGTGQSYEQYF. CDR3 coding DNA: TGTGCCAGACAAGGATCGGGAACAGGCCAGTCGTACGAGCAGTACTTC. This chain uses TRBV2 with TRBJ2-7; TRBD1 or TRBD2 may be the D gene (5 bases each). There are 16 residues in the CDR3. The germline V and J ends were trimmed by 9 bases and 4 bases, with 25 bases remaining between them. Germline V gives CDR1 SNHLY, CDR2 FYNNEI.

This clonotype rates as medium-sized. The chain links TRBV25-1 to TRBJ2-3; TRBD2 matches at 11 bases. CDR1 is MGHDK and CDR2 is SYGVNS in the germline V gene. This CDR3 contains 16 residues. Unmatched junction bases numbered 8, after V lost 4 bases and J lost 5 bases. The CDR3 coding sequence is TGTGCCAGCAGTGGTTTAGCGGGAGGGCCAAGAGATACGCAGTATTTT. This codes for CASSGLAGGPRDTQYF.

The sample holds many counts of this clonotype. J is TRBJ1-1 and V is TRBV30, with 10 bases aligning to TRBD1. This CDR3 has 14 residues. The junction had 4 bases not matched to a gene; V was cut back by 1 base and J by 5 bases. From germline, CDR1 is GTSNPN and CDR2 SVGIG (reference sequence). The CDR3 sequence: CAWSAGQGGTEAFF. The DNA for the CDR3 is TGTGCCTGGAGTGCCGGACAGGGGGGGACTGAAGCTTTCTTT.

The genes are TRBV24-1 and TRBJ2-2; D not certain. The V gene's germline CDR1 is KGHDR and CDR2 SFDVKD. This CDR3 is 13 amino acids long. Trimming shortened V by 3 bases and J by 4 bases, and 5 bases separated the two germline ends. CDR3 nucleotides: TGTGCCACCAGTGATGTGCTCACCGGGGAGCTGTTTTTT. Translation: CATSDVLTGELFF.

At least ten counts were recorded for this clonotype. This sequence joins TRBV9 and TRBJ2-7; the match to TRBD2 covers 10 bases. The CDR3 runs 16 residues. Germline V gene data show CDR1 as SGDLS and CDR2 as YYNGEE. Trimming cost V 0 bases and J 4 bases; bases outside gene matches: 7. This chain's CDR3 is CASSVGYLAGEYEQYF. In DNA, the CDR3 is TGTGCCAGCAGCGTAGGGTACCTAGCGGGGGAGTACGAGCAGTACTTC.

In the case of this clonotype: A much larger clone is a single base away; this may be a read error. V is TRBV29-1 and J is TRBJ2-3, with TRBD1 identical over 7 bases. This CDR3 is built from 14 residues. Germline assignment: CDR1 SQVTM and CDR2 ANQGSEA. Unmatched junction bases numbered 2, after V lost 1 base and J lost 1 base. CDR3: CSVEAGGGTDTQYF. As DNA, the CDR3 is TGCAGCGTTGAAGCAGGGGGTGGCACAGATACGCAGTATTTT.

A note on this clonotype: Given a much more abundant clone one base away, this may be a read error. This chain links TRBV27 with TRBJ2-3; 7 bases map to TRBD2. This CDR3 has 15 residues. With 2 bases clipped from V and 6 bases from J, the junction kept 8 bases outside the gene matches. Germline CDR1 reads MNHEY; CDR2 reads SMNVEV (reference sequence). The CDR3 loop is CASSLHGGTWDTQYF. Written as DNA, the CDR3 is TGTGCCAGCAGTTTACACGGGGGGACCTGGGATACGCAGTATTTT.

This clonotype was seen at least ten times. The chain joins TRBV30 to TRBJ2-7; 9 bases are a match to TRBD1. Germline lookup yields CDR1 GTSNPN and CDR2 SVGIG (reference sequence). V lost 2 bases, J lost 3 bases, and 8 bases stayed unmatched. The CDR3 is made up of 15 amino acids. CDR3 sequence reads: CAWSTGTGPFYEQYF. The CDR3 DNA reads as TGTGCCTGGAGTACTGGGACAGGGCCGTTCTACGAGCAGTACTTC.

This clonotype appeared many times. J is TRBJ1-1 and V is TRBV6-2 or TRBV6-3, with 7 positions matching TRBD1. The junction had 7 bases not matched to a gene; V was cut back by 2 bases and J by 4 bases. Per germline, CDR1 MNHEY and CDR2 SVGEGT. This CDR3 comprises 15 residues. CDR3: CASSYLTGSSTEAFF. The CDR3 nucleotides are TGTGCCAGCAGTTACCTGACAGGGAGCAGCACTGAAGCTTTCTTT.

Regarding this clonotype: A read error may produce the germline difference seen at one junction end. The chain uses TRBV27 and TRBJ1-1; D remains ambiguous. Germline CDR1 and CDR2: MNHEY and SMNVEV (reference sequence). This CDR3 is 15 amino acids long. The CDR3 spells CASSLVTGSNTEAFF. The CDR3 DNA reads TGTGCCAGCAGTCTTGTCACCGGATCTAACACTGAGGCTTTCTTT.

This clonotype has a count of ten or more. J is TRBJ2-5 and V is TRBV28; D is unresolved. The CDR3 has 13 residues. V lost 2 bases to trimming and J lost 1 base, with 5 bases between them. Germline V gives CDR1 MDHEN, CDR2 SYDVKM. The CDR3 here is CASSLIPQETQYF. DNA for the CDR3: TGTGCCAGCAGTTTAATCCCCCAAGAGACCCAGTACTTC.

Remarks on this clonotype: A much bigger clone sits one base away, suggesting this may be a read error. This sequence joins TRBV2 and TRBJ2-3; 9 bases are a match to TRBD2. V shed 4 bases and J 3 bases; nucleotides not matched to a gene: 8. The germline CDR1 and CDR2 sequences are SNHLY and FYNNEI. This CDR3 comprises 16 residues. CDR3 nucleotide sequence: TGTGCCAGCAGTGCCCTGGCGGGGGGGACGACAGATACGCAGTATTTT. Translated, it gives CASSALAGGTTDTQYF.

This clonotype was seen a single time. This rearrangement joins TRBV6-5 to TRBJ2-2, with 11 nucleotides matching TRBD2. Trimming removed 6 bases from V and 14 bases from J; junction bases left unmatched: 14. Germline loops: CDR1 MNHEY, CDR2 SVGAGI. The CDR3 is 15 residues long. The CDR3 nucleotides read TGTGCCAGCAGACCGGGACTAGCGGACACCGAGGAACTGTTTTTT. It codes for CASRPGLADTEELFF.

This clonotype was seen a few times. Since a much larger clone is just one base distant, this may be a read error. This is likely a read error, given that the CDR3 carries no conserved phenylalanine or tryptophan at its end. The chain employs TRBV7-9 and TRBJ2-7; D gene unclear. Germline V gene sequence: CDR1 SEHNR, CDR2 FQNEAQ (reference sequence). This CDR3 contains 12 residues. The V gene lost 4 bases and the J gene lost 5 bases, with 9 bases spanning the gap. CDR3 nucleotide sequence: TGTGCCAGCAGCTCCCGTCTCAACGAGCAGTACCTC. Encoded protein: CASSSRLNEQYL.

This clonotype was picked up a small number of times. This chain uses TRBV4-1 with TRBJ1-5, with 10 bases that match TRBD1. With 0 bases clipped from V and 6 bases from J, the junction kept 8 bases outside the gene matches. This CDR3 spans 17 amino acids. Germline CDR1 and CDR2: MGHRA and YSYEKL. CDR3 DNA sequence: TGCGCCAGCAGCCAAGACCCGGGACAGGGGTTTAGTCAGCCCCAGCATTTT. It translates to CASSQDPGQGFSQPQHF.

A word on this clonotype: The junction departs from germline at one end; a sequencing error may be responsible. This sequence joins TRBV5-1 and TRBJ2-3, with D tentatively TRBD1 (6 bases). Germline V CDR1 and CDR2: SGHRS, YFSETQ. The CDR3 contains 15 residues. CDR3 nucleotides: TGCACCAGCAGGTCTGGGACAATCCCGGCAGATACGCAGTATTTT. Protein sequence: CTSRSGTIPADTQYF.

The genes are TRBV6-5 and TRBJ2-2; maybe TRBD2 (7 bases). Germline V CDR1 and CDR2: MNHEY, SVGAGI. This CDR3 is built from 18 residues. V shed 8 bases and J shed 4 bases, with 26 bases lying between them. CDR3 sequence reads: CASALFATGGGGTGELFF. Here the CDR3 DNA reads TGTGCCAGCGCCCTTTTCGCTACAGGCGGGGGCGGCACCGGGGAGCTGTTTTTT.

Many counts were recorded for this clonotype. The chain employs TRBV6-2 or TRBV6-3 and TRBJ2-3, with D unresolved. The V end was cut by 10 bases, the J end by 1 base, with 12 bases between. The CDR3 spans 13 residues. The germline gives CDR1 MNHEY, CDR2 SVGEGT. The CDR3: CATIEAGTDTQYF. In DNA form, the CDR3 reads TGTGCCACGATTGAGGCGGGCACAGATACGCAGTATTTT.

To note about this clonotype: A much larger clone is a single base away; this may be a read error. The rearrangement uses TRBV11-2 and TRBJ1-6; D is ambiguous. Germline values: CDR1 SGHAT, CDR2 FQNNGV. The CDR3 totals 12 residues. The CDR3 bases are TGTGCCAGCCGCTATTCGAATTCACCCCCCCACTTT. The encoded protein is CASRYSNSPPHF.

This clonotype showed up many times. The V gene is TRBV27, the J gene TRBJ1-4, with D unresolved. V was shortened by 3 bases and J by 5 bases, with 7 bases between the two germline ends. Germline CDR1 and CDR2: MNHEY and SMNVEV (reference sequence). The CDR3 sequence is 13 residues long. The CDR3 loop is CASSFWQNEKLFF. For the CDR3, the DNA is TGTGCCAGCAGTTTCTGGCAAAATGAAAAACTGTTTTTT.

This clonotype was observed at least ten times. The gene calls are TRBV5-6 and TRBJ2-6, with D perhaps being TRBD1 or TRBD2 (5 bases each). V lost 7 bases and J lost 0, with 11 bases in between. The CDR3 has 15 residues. Germline lookup yields CDR1 SGHDT and CDR2 YYEEEE. The CDR3 is CASRDGRSGANVLTF. The CDR3 coding sequence is TGTGCCAGCCGGGACGGGCGCTCTGGGGCCAACGTCCTGACTTTC.

This clonotype was found a few times. V usage is TRBV9 and J usage is TRBJ2-7, with TRBD1 matching 10 bases. Germline assignment: CDR1 SGDLS and CDR2 YYNGEE. This CDR3 has 14 residues. After removal of 4 bases from V and 3 bases from J, the junction contained 4 bases not matched to a gene. The CDR3 loop is CASSSGTGDYEQYF. The CDR3 nucleotides are TGTGCCAGCAGCTCCGGGACAGGGGACTACGAGCAGTACTTC.